This TCR beta chain originates from a study of T cell responses to AZD1222 COVID-19 vaccine. Study-level findings and limits: Only after the peak T cell response were repertoires sampled. A reported finding is that nearly half of spike-specific TCRs target unmutated variant regions. Only a handful of AZD1222 recipients tested seropositive at baseline. With dominance at 160-218 and 743-854, vaccine-associated CD4 TCRs spanned spike.

Produced via immunoSEQ multiplex PCR; TCRdb's table is partial and in-frame only. Of roughly 200,000 clones listed, approximately 90% are singletons. This CDR3 is 16 amino acids long. V lost 5 bases, J lost 1 base, and 18 bases lay in between. CDR1 is SGHAT and CDR2 is FQNNGV in the germline V gene. A remark on this clone: The antigen is not known.

This chain joins TRBV11-2 and TRBJ2-7; possible D gene TRBD1, 5 bases. This sequence was found in an adult who received the MenACWY meningococcal vaccine as a control. Sequences were derived from peripheral blood, sampled 28 days after the second dose of the MenACWY control vaccine. The CDR3 DNA follows: TGTGCCAGCAGCGTTATAAGGGGCAGTTATTCCTACGAGCAGTACTTC. This sequence encodes CASSVIRGSYSYEQYF.